This T cell receptor beta chain appears in the sequencing data of a study of CD8 T cells in Susac syndrome. cDNA came from around 0.5 to 1 ug RNA primed by random hexamers. The amplification used immunoSEQ multiplex PCR on TCR beta CDR3; it spanned 54 Vbeta and 13 Jbeta. TCRdb reprocessed the immunoSEQ multiplex PCR reads via MiXCR and lists one record per CDR3 protein. The data show 170,000 or so distinct CDR3 sequences, more than 95% seen once. This CDR3 has 17 residues. Per germline, CDR1 SNHLY and CDR2 FYNNEI. V shed 4 bases, J shed 1 base, and the junction held 12 bases outside the gene matches. The sample comprised CD4+ T cells from PBMCs. This clonotype was sampled from a human donor with Susac syndrome. The rearrangement links TRBV2 to TRBJ2-5; 7 nucleotides line up with TRBD2. The CDR3 DNA is TGTGCCAGCAGTGGATCCCTCCGCGGCGGGGGCCAAGAGACCCAGTACTTC. Translation: CASSGSLRGGGQETQYF.